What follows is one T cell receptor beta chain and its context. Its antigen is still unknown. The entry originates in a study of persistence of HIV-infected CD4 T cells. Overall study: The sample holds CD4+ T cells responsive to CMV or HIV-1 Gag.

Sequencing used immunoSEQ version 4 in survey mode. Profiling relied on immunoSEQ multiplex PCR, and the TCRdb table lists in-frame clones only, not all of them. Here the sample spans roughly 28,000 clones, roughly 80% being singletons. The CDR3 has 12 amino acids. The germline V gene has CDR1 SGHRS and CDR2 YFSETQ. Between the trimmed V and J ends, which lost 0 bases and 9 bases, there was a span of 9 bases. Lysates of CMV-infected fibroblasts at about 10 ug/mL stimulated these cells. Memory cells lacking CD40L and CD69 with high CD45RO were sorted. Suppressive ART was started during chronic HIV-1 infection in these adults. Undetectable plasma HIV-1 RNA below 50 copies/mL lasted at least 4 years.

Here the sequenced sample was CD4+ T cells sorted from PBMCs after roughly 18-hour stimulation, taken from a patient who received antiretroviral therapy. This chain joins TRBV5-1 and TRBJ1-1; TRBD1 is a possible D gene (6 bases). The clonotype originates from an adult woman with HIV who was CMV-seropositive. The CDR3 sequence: CASSLDTGQAFF. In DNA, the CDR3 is TGCGCCAGCAGCTTGGATACAGGGCAAGCTTTCTTT.